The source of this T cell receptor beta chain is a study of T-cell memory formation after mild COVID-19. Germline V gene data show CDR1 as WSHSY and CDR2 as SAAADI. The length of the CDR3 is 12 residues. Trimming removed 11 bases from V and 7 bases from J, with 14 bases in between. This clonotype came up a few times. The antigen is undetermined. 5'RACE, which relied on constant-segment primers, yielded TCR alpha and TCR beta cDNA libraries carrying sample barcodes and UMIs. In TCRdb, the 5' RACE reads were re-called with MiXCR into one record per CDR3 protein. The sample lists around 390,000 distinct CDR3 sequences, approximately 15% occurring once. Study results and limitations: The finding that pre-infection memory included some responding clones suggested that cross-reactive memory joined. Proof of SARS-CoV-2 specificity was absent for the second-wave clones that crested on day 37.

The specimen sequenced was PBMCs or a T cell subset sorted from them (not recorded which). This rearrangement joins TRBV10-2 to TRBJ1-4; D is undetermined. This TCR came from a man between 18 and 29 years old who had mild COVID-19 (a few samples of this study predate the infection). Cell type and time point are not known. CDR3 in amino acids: CASLEGGEKLFF. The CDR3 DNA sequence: TGCGCCTCCCTTGAGGGAGGTGAAAAACTGTTTTTT.